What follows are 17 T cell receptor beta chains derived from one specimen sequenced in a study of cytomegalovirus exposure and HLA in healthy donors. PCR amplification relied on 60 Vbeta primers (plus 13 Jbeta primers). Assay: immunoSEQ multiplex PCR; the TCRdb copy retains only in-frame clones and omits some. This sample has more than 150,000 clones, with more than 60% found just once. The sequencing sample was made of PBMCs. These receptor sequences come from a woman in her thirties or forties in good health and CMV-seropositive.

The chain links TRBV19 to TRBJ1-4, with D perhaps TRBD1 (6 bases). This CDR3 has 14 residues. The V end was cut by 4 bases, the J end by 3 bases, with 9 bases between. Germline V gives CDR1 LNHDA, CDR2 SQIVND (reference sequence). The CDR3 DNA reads TGTGCCAGTAGTACTACAGGGTCTAATGAAAAACTGTTTTTT. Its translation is CASSTTGSNEKLFF.

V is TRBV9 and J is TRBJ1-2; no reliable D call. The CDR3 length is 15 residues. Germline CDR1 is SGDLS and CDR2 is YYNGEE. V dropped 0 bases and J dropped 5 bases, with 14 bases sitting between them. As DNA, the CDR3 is TGTGCCAGCAGCGTAGAAGTAGCCAGTCCTTATGGCTACACCTTC. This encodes CASSVEVASPYGYTF.

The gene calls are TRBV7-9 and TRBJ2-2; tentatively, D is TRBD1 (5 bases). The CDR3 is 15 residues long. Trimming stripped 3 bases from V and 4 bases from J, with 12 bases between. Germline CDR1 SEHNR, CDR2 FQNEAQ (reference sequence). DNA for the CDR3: TGTGCCAGCAGCTTTATCGCAGGGATCACCGGGGAGCTGTTTTTT. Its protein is CASSFIAGITGELFF.

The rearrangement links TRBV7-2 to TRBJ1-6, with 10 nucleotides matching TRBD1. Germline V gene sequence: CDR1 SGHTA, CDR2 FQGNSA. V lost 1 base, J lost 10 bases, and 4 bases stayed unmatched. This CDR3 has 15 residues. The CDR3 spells CASSLGGQGRSPLHF. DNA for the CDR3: TGTGCCAGCAGCTTAGGGGGACAGGGGAGATCACCCCTCCACTTT.

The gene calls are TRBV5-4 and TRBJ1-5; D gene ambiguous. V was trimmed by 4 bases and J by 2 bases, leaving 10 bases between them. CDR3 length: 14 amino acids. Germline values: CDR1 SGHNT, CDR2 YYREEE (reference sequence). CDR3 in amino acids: CASSQSGGNQPQHF. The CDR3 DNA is TGTGCCAGCAGCCAAAGCGGCGGCAATCAGCCCCAGCATTTT.

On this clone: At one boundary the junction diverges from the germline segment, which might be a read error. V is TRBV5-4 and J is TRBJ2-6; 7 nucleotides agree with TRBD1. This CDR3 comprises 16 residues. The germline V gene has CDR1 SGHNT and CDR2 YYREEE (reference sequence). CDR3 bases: TGTGCCAGCAGCCCGGGACAGCTCTCTGGGGCCAACGGCCTGACTTTC. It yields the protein CASSPGQLSGANGLTF. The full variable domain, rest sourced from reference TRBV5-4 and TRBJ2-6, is ETGVTQSPTHLIKTRGQQVTLRCSSQSGHNTVSWYQQALGQGPQFIFQYYREEENGRGNFPPRFSGLQFPNYSSELNVNALELDDSALYLCASSPGQLSGANGLTFGAGSRLTVL.

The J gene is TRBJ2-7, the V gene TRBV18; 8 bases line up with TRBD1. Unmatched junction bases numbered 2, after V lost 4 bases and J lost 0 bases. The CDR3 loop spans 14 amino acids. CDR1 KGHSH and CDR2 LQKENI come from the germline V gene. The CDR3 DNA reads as TGTGCCAGCTCACAGGGACAGGTCTCCTACGAGCAGTACTTC. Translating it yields CASSQGQVSYEQYF.

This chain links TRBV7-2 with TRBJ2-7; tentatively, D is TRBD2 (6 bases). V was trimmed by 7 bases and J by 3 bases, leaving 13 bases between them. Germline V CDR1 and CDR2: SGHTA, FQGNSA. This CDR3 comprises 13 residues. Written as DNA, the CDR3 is TGTGCCAGCAACCTGGGACTTTACTACGAGCAGTACTTC. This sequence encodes CASNLGLYYEQYF. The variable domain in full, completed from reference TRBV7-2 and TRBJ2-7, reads GAGVSQSPSNKVTEKGKDVELRCDPISGHTALYWYRQSLGQGLEFLIYFQGNSAPDKSGLPSDRFSAERTGGSVSTLTIQRTQQEDSAVYLCASNLGLYYEQYFGPGTRLTVT.

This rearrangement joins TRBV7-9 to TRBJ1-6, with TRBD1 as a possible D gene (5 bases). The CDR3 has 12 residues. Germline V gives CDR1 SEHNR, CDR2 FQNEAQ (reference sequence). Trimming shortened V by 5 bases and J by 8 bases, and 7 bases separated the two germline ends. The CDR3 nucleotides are TGTGCCAGCAGCATCAGGGATTCACCCCTCCACTTT. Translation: CASSIRDSPLHF.

For the CDR3, the DNA is TGTGCCAGTAGAATCACAGGAAACGAAAAACTGTTTTTT. Translated: CASRITGNEKLFF. This rearrangement joins TRBV19 to TRBJ1-4, with D possibly TRBD1 on 5 matching bases. Deletions cut 6 bases from V and 8 bases from J, with 13 bases between. The CDR3 has 13 residues. The germline gives CDR1 LNHDA, CDR2 SQIVND (reference sequence).

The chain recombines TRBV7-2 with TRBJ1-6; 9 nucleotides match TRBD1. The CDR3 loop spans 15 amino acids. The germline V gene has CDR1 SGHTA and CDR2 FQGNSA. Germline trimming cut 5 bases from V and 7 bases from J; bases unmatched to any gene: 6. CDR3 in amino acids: CASSLTGTGNSPLHF. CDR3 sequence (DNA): TGTGCCAGCAGCCTCACCGGGACAGGGAATTCACCCCTCCACTTT.

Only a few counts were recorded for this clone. The CDR3 sequence is CASSLVPGSLSGANVLTF. In DNA form, the CDR3 reads TGTGCCAGCAGCTTGGTTCCCGGGAGCCTCTCTGGGGCCAACGTCCTGACTTTC. The rearrangement uses TRBV7-2 and TRBJ2-6; perhaps TRBD2 as D (6 bases). V dropped 3 bases and J dropped 0 bases, with 15 bases sitting between them. The CDR3 has 18 amino acids. From germline, CDR1 is SGHTA and CDR2 FQGNSA.

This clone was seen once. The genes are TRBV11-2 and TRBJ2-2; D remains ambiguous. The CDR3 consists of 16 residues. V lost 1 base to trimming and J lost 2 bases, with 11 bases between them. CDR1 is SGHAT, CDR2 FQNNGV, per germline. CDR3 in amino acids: CASSLGVGGNTGELFF. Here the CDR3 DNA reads TGTGCCAGCAGCTTAGGAGTCGGCGGCAACACCGGGGAGCTGTTTTTT.

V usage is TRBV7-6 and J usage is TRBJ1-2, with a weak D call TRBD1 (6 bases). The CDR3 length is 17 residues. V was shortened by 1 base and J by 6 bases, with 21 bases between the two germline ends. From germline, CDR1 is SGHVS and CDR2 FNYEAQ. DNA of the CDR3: TGTGCCAGCAGCTTAGTTTCATCAGGGGAATTTACTCATGGCTACACCTTC. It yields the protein CASSLVSSGEFTHGYTF.

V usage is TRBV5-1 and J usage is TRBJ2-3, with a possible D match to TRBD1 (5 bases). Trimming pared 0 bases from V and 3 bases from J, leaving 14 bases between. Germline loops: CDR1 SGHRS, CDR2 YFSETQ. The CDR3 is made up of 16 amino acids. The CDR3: CASSLGDRVGTDTQYF. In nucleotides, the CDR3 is TGCGCCAGCAGCTTGGGTGACAGAGTAGGAACAGATACGCAGTATTTT. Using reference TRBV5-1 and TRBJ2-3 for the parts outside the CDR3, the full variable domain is KAGVTQTPRYLIKTRGQQVTLSCSPISGHRSVSWYQQTPGQGLQFLFEYFSETQRNKGNFPGRFSGRQFSNSRSEMNVSTLELGDSALYLCASSLGDRVGTDTQYFGPGTRLTVL.

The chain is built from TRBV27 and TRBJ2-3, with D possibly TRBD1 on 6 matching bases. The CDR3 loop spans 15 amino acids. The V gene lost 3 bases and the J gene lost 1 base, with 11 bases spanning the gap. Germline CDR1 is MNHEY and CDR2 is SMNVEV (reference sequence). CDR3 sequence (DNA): TGTGCCAGCAGTTTCCTGGGACAACGCACAGATACGCAGTATTTT. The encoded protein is CASSFLGQRTDTQYF.

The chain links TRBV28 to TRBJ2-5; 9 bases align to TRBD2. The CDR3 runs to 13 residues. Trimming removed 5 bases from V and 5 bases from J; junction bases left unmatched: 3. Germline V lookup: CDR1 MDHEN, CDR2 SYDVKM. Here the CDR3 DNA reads TGTGCCAGCAGTCTGAGCGGGGGGGAGACCCAGTACTTC. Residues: CASSLSGGETQYF.